This T cell receptor beta chain was identified in a study of T cells in Graves' hyperthyroidism and ophthalmopathy. Individuals with ophthalmopathy presented a Clinical Activity Score of at least 3, a NOSPECS grade of at least 4 and a duration under 3 months. The source material, RNA transcripts, was used to amplify TCR beta CDR3 regions. Using the HTBI primer set, a first-round RT-PCR was run on the TCR CDR3. Each CDR3 protein gets one entry after TCRdb re-called the multiplex PCR reads with MiXCR. The sample consists of 50,000 to 55,000 distinct CDR3 sequences, about half of them appearing once. CDR3 length: 15 residues. CDR1 is ENHRY and CDR2 is SYGVKD in the germline V gene. Note on this clonotype: Its cognate antigen is unknown. The junction departs from the called germline gene at one end, perhaps through a read error.

Broader study findings: Most thyroid clonotypes expanded above 0.001 were also detected in blood.

The rearrangement links TRBV10-3 to TRBJ2-7; D tentatively fits TRBD1 or TRBD2 (6 bases each). The sequencing input was blood. This TCR derives from a woman aged 45-60 years with Graves' ophthalmopathy. CDR3 nucleotides: TGTGCCAGCAGTTACGGCAGGGGAGGAGCCTACGAGCAGTACTTC. Its translation: CASSYGRGGAYEQYF.